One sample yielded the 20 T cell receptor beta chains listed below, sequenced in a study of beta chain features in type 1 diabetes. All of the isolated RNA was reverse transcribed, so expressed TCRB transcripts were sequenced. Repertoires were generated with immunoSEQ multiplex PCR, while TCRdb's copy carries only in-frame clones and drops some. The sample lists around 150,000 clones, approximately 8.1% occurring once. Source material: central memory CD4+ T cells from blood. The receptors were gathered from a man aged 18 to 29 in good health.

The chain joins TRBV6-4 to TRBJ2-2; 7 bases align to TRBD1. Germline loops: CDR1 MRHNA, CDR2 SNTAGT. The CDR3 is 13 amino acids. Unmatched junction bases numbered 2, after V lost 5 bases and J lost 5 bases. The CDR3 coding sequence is TGTGCCAGCAGTTCAGGGGGAACCGGGGAGCTGTTTTTT. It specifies CASSSGGTGELFF.

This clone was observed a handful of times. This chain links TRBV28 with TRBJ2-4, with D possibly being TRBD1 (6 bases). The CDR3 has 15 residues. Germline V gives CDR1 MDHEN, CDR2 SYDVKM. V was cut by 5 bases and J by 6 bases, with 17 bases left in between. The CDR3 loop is CASSPGVGVRNIQYF. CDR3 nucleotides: TGTGCCAGCAGTCCAGGGGTAGGCGTGCGAAACATTCAGTACTTC.

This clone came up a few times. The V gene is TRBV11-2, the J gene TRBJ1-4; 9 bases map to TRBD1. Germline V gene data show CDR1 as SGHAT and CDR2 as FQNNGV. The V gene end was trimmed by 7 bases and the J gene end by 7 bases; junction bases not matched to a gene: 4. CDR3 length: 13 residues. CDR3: CASNSGQGEKLFF. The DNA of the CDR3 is TGTGCCAGCAACTCGGGACAGGGTGAAAAACTGTTTTTT.

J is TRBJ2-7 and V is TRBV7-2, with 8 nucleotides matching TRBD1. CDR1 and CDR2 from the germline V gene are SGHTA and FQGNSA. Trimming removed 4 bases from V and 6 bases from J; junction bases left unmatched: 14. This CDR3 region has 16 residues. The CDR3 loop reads CASSSRAGTGVGEQYF. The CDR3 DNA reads TGTGCCAGCAGCTCCCGCGCCGGGACAGGAGTGGGCGAGCAGTACTTC. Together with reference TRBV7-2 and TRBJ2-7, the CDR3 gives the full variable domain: GAGVSQSPSNKVTEKGKDVELRCDPISGHTALYWYRQSLGQGLEFLIYFQGNSAPDKSGLPSDRFSAERTGGSVSTLTIQRTQQEDSAVYLCASSSRAGTGVGEQYFGPGTRLTVT.

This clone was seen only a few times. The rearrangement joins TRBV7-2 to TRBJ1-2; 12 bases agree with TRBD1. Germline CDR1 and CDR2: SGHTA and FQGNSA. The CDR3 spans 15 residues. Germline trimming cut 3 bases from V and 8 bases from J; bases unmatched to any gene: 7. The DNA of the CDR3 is TGTGCCAGCAGCTTGTCCGGGACAGGGGGCCAGGGCTACACCTTC. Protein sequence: CASSLSGTGGQGYTF.

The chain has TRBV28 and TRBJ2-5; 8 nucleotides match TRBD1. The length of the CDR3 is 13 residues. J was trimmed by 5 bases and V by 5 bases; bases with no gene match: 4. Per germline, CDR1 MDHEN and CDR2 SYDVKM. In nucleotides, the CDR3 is TGTGCCAGCAGTGGACAGGGAGAGGAGACCCAGTACTTC. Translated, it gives CASSGQGEETQYF.

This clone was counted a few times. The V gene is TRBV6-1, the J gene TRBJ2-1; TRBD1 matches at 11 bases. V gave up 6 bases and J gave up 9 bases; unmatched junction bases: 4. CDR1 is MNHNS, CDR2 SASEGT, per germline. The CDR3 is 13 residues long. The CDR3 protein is CASSAGQGGEQFF. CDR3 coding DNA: TGTGCCAGCAGCGCGGGACAGGGGGGTGAGCAGTTCTTC.

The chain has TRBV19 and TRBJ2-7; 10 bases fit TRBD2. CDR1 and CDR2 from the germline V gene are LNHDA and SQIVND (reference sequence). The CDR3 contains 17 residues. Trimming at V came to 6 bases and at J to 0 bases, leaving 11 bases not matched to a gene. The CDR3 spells CASRRAGGLGSSYEQYF. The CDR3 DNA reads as TGTGCCAGTAGAAGAGCGGGAGGGTTGGGGAGCTCCTACGAGCAGTACTTC.

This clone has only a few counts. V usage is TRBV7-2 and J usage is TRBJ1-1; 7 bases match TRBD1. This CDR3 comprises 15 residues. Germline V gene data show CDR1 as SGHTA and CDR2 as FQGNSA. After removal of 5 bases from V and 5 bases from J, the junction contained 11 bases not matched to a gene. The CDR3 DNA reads TGTGCCAGCAGCCGAGGGACAGCGGGAGGGACTGAAGCTTTCTTT. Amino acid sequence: CASSRGTAGGTEAFF.

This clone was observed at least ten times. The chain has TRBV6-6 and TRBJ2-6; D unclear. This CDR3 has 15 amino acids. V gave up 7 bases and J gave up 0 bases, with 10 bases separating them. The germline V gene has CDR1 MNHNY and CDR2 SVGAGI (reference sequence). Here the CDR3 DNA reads TGTGCCAGCATAGCCCCCCCCTCTGGGGCCAACGTCCTGACTTTC. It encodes CASIAPPSGANVLTF.

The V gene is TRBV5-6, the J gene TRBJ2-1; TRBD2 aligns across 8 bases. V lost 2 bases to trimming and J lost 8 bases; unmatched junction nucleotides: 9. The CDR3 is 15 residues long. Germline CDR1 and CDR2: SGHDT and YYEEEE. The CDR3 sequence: CASSFTGLGIYEQFF. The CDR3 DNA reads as TGTGCCAGCAGCTTTACGGGACTAGGGATATATGAGCAGTTCTTC. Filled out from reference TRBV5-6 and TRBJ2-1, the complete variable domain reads DAGVTQSPTHLIKTRGQQVTLRCSPKSGHDTVSWYQQALGQGPQFIFQYYEEEERQRGNFPDRFSGHQFPNYSSELNVNALLLGDSALYLCASSFTGLGIYEQFFGPGTRLTVL.

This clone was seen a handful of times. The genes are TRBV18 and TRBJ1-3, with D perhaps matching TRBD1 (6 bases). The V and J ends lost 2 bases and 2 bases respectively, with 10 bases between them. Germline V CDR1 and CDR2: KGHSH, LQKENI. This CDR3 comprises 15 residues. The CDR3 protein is CASSPDGGPGNTIYF. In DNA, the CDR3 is TGTGCCAGCTCACCAGACGGGGGGCCTGGAAACACCATATATTTT.

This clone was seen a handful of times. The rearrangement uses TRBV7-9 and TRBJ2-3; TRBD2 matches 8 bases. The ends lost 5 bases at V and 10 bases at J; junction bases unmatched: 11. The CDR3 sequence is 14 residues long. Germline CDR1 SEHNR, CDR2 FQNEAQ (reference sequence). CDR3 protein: CASSPGGTRVAQYF. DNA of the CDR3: TGTGCCAGCAGCCCTGGGGGGACTAGAGTCGCGCAGTATTTT. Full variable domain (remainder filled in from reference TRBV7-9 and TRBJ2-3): DTGVSQNPRHKITKRGQNVTFRCDPISEHNRLYWYRQTLGQGPEFLTYFQNEAQLEKSRLLSDRFSAERPKGSFSTLEIQRTEQGDSAMYLCASSPGGTRVAQYFGPGTRLTVL.

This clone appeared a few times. CDR3 region: CASSKNFSEAFF. The CDR3 DNA reads TGTGCCAGCAGCAAAAATTTCTCTGAAGCTTTCTTT. V usage is TRBV21-1 and J usage is TRBJ1-1. TRBV21-1 is an annotated pseudogene. The CDR3 length is 12 residues.

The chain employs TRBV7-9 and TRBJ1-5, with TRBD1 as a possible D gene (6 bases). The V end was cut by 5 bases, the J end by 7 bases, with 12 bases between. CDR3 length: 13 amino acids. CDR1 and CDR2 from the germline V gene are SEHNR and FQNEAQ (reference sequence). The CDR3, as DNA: TGTGCCAGCAGCACACAGGGCCGGCAGCCCCAGCATTTT. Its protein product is CASSTQGRQPQHF.

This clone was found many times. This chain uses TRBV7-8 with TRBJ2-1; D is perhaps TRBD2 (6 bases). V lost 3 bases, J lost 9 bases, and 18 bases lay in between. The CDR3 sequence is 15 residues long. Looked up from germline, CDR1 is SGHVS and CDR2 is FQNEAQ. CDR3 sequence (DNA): TGTGCCAGCAGCTTGGCCGGGAGCAACTTTGGTGAGCAGTTCTTC. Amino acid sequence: CASSLAGSNFGEQFF.

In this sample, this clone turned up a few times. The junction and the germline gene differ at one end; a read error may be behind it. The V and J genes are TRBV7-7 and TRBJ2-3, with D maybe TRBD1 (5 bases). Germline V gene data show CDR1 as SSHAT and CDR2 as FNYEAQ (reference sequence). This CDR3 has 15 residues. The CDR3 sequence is CASSLAAGAGDTQYF. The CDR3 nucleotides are TGTGCTAGCAGCTTAGCTGCTGGGGCTGGTGATACGCAGTATTTT.

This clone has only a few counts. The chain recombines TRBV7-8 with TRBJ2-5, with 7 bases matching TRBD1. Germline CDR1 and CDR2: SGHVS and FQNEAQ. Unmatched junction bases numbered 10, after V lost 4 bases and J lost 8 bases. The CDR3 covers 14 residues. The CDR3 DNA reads TGTGCCAGCAGCTCCGGGACAGTTATAGATACCCAGTACTTC. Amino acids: CASSSGTVIDTQYF.

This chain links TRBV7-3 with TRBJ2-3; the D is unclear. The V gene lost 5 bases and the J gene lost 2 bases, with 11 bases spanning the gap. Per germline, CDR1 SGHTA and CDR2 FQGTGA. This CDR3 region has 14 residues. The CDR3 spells CASSLGIDTDTQYF. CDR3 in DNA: TGTGCCAGCAGCCTAGGCATAGACACAGATACGCAGTATTTT.

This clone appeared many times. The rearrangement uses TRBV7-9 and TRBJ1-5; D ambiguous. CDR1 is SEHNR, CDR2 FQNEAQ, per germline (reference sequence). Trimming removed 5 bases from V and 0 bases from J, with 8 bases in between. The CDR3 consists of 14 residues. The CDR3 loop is CASSTQDSNQPQHF. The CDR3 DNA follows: TGTGCCAGCAGCACTCAGGATAGCAATCAGCCCCAGCATTTT.